One and the same sample provided the 31 T cell receptor beta chains below, sequenced in a study of T cells expressing NK-cell markers. TCRdb re-called the 5' RACE reads and catalogs CDR3 proteins one per entry, DNA excluded. This sample's table reports about 370,000 distinct CDR3 sequences. The sequenced material came from blood T cells: a sorted CD56 or NKG2C T cell subset, CD4+ or CD8+ T cells, or bulk PBMC T cells (not recorded which). The receptors derive from a woman aged 45-60 years in good health.

This CDR3 is CASRDGLYTEAFF. V and J are TRBV5-1 and TRBJ1-1. The CDR3 has 13 amino acids. The germline V gene encodes CDR1 SGHRS and CDR2 YFSETQ.

The V call is TRBV27, the J call TRBJ1-1; the D gene TCRdb calls, TRBD1, cannot be checked with no DNA. CDR1 and CDR2 (germline): MNHEY, SMNVEV (reference sequence). This CDR3 comprises 14 residues. The CDR3 loop is CASSLFSGPTEAFF.

The chain has TRBV11-2 and TRBJ1-1; TCRdb names TRBD1, which stays unverified in the absence of DNA. Germline CDR1 SGHAT, CDR2 FQNNGV. The CDR3 has 14 residues. This chain's CDR3 is CASSLRTGDGEAFF.

The V call is TRBV28, the J call TRBJ1-5; the TCRdb D gene call, TRBD1, has no DNA to confirm it. Germline lookup yields CDR1 MDHEN and CDR2 SYDVKM. CDR3 length: 18 residues. The CDR3 reads CASSAPRGAKRSNQPQHF. The full variable domain, in which reference TRBV28 and TRBJ1-5 provide the parts outside the CDR3, is DVKVTQSSRYLVKRTGEKVFLECVQDMDHENMFWYRQDPGLGLRLIYFSYDVKMKEKGDIPEGYSVSREKKERFSLILESASTNQTSMYLCASSAPRGAKRSNQPQHFGDGTRLSIL.

The chain employs TRBV12-3 or TRBV12-4 and TRBJ1-4; TCRdb gives TRBD1 as the D gene, but with no DNA this cannot be confirmed. The CDR3 is 16 amino acids. This CDR3 is CASSLGQSATNEKLFF.

The gene calls are TRBV7-9 and TRBJ1-2; no DNA is available, so the TRBD1 call from TCRdb remains unchecked. CDR1 is SEHNR, CDR2 FQNEAQ, per germline (reference sequence). The CDR3 is 16 residues long. The CDR3 sequence is CASSLSQVGAGYGYTF.

V is TRBV7-9 and J is TRBJ2-7; TCRdb designates TRBD1, a call that cannot be tested without DNA. Germline V gives CDR1 SEHNR, CDR2 FQNEAQ (reference sequence). The CDR3 is made up of 14 amino acids. CDR3 in amino acids: CASSLTTGSYEQYF.

The chain recombines TRBV7-3 with TRBJ2-1; absent DNA, TCRdb's TRBD2 call cannot be checked. This CDR3 spans 15 amino acids. Per germline, CDR1 SGHTA and CDR2 FQGTGA. CDR3 protein: CASSLTGASGVEQFF.

The chain couples TRBV13 to TRBJ2-5; TCRdb indicates TRBD2, and absent DNA this call remains unverified. CDR3 length: 18 amino acids. Germline CDR1 is PRHDT and CDR2 is FYEKMQ (reference sequence). CDR3 loop: CASSLTLAGGAQEETQYF.

The CDR3 region is CASSTRKSIYNEQFF. V and J are TRBV21-1 and TRBJ2-1; TCRdb gives TRBD2 as the D gene, but with no DNA this cannot be confirmed. TRBV21-1 is marked as a pseudogene. CDR3 length equals 15 residues.

This chain connects TRBV7-7 to TRBJ2-1; TCRdb's D call of TRBD2 is untestable without DNA. Germline V gene sequence: CDR1 SSHAT, CDR2 FNYEAQ (reference sequence). This CDR3 is built from 16 residues. CDR3 sequence reads: CASSPQSGPPVNEQFF.

The CDR3 loop reads CASSPISGTREDLDNEQFF. This chain uses TRBV4-1 with TRBJ2-1; the D call of TRBD2 rests on TCRdb alone, since no DNA is present to check it. CDR3 length equals 19 residues. CDR1 and CDR2 from the germline V gene are MGHRA and YSYEKL.

The rearrangement uses TRBV12-3 or TRBV12-4 and TRBJ2-1; checking the TCRdb D call of TRBD2 is not possible without DNA. There are 13 residues in the CDR3. The CDR3 sequence is CASTTSNGSNRFF.

The chain carries TRBV29-1 and TRBJ2-7; lacking DNA, the TRBD2 call made by TCRdb goes unchecked. Germline V gene lookup returns CDR1 SQVTM and CDR2 ANQGSEA. The CDR3 has 12 amino acids. The CDR3: CSVVLREYEQYF.

The chain uses TRBV6-5 and TRBJ2-3; absent DNA, TCRdb's TRBD1 call cannot be checked. Germline loops: CDR1 MNHEY, CDR2 SVGAGI. This CDR3 region has 14 residues. This CDR3 is CATKKAGGRVTQYF.

V usage is TRBV4-2 and J usage is TRBJ2-1; TCRdb's assignment of TRBD2 cannot be checked, as there is no DNA. Germline lookup yields CDR1 LGHNA and CDR2 YNFKEQ. This CDR3 is built from 16 residues. The CDR3 loop is CASSQGLLAGDNEQFF.

The CDR3 reads CASSKREGGTDTQYF. This chain joins TRBV19 and TRBJ2-3; TCRdb designates TRBD2, a call that cannot be tested without DNA. The CDR3 runs to 15 residues. Germline lookup yields CDR1 LNHDA and CDR2 SQIVND (reference sequence).

This chain links TRBV6-1 with TRBJ2-4; the D gene TCRdb calls, TRBD1, cannot be checked with no DNA. The length of the CDR3 is 18 residues. Germline loops: CDR1 MNHNS, CDR2 SASEGT. The CDR3 loop reads CASSEVGRVSIAKNIQYF.

This chain uses TRBV6-5 with TRBJ2-4; without DNA, the TCRdb call of TRBD1 cannot be checked. Germline-derived CDR1 and CDR2 are MNHEY and SVGAGI. The CDR3 has 14 amino acids. The CDR3 spells CASSFRGSENIQYF.

The J gene is TRBJ2-1, the V gene TRBV30; as DNA is missing, the TRBD2 call by TCRdb cannot be tested. Germline assignment: CDR1 GTSNPN and CDR2 SVGIG (reference sequence). The length of the CDR3 is 12 residues. The CDR3 spells CAWGAGVNEQFF.

The CDR3 loop is CAWSRIDRAFGETQYF. This chain joins TRBV30 and TRBJ2-5; TCRdb gives TRBD1 as the D gene, but with no DNA this cannot be confirmed. Germline CDR1 GTSNPN, CDR2 SVGIG (reference sequence). CDR3 length: 16 residues.

CDR3 residues: CATSRKSPDEQYF. V is TRBV15 and J is TRBJ2-7. The CDR3 loop spans 13 amino acids. CDR1 LNHNV and CDR2 YYDKDF come from the germline V gene (reference sequence). Looking up the rest from reference TRBV15 and TRBJ2-7 gives the full variable domain: DAMVIQNPRYQVTQFGKPVTLSCSQTLNHNVMYWYQQKSSQAPKLLFHYYDKDFNNEADTPDNFQSRRPNTSFCFLDIRSPGLGDTAMYLCATSRKSPDEQYFGPGTRLTVT.

This rearrangement joins TRBV15 to TRBJ2-7; checking the TCRdb D call of TRBD2 is not possible without DNA. The CDR3 covers 14 residues. Germline V gene lookup returns CDR1 LNHNV and CDR2 YYDKDF (reference sequence). CDR3 region: CATSRGLAGYEQYF.

The chain recombines TRBV12-3 or TRBV12-4 with TRBJ2-1; TCRdb returns TRBD1, unconfirmable since there is no DNA. This CDR3 contains 14 residues. The chain's CDR3 is CASRSSGQGNEQFF.

The chain employs TRBV11-2 and TRBJ2-1; TCRdb's D call, TRBD2, is unchecked because there is no DNA. There are 14 residues in the CDR3. Germline V lookup: CDR1 SGHAT, CDR2 FQNNGV. The CDR3 is CASSLGREYNEQFF.

The chain carries TRBV5-6 and TRBJ2-7. Germline V gives CDR1 SGHDT, CDR2 YYEEEE. This CDR3 is 13 amino acids long. CDR3 sequence: CASSLDLGYEQYF.

V and J are TRBV6-7 and TRBJ2-1; TCRdb names TRBD1, which stays unverified in the absence of DNA. Being an ORF, TRBV6-7 has a function that is uncertain. This CDR3 is 15 amino acids long. The chain's CDR3 is CASSSKPGAINEQFF.

This chain connects TRBV7-9 to TRBJ2-1; the D call of TRBD2 rests on TCRdb alone, since no DNA is present to check it. Germline-derived CDR1 and CDR2 are SEHNR and FQNEAQ (reference sequence). CDR3 size: 15 residues. Here the CDR3 reads CASIAGSGKNNEQFF. Variable domain in full (rest from reference TRBV7-9 and TRBJ2-1): DTGVSQNPRHKITKRGQNVTFRCDPISEHNRLYWYRQTLGQGPEFLTYFQNEAQLEKSRLLSDRFSAERPKGSFSTLEIQRTEQGDSAMYLCASIAGSGKNNEQFFGPGTRLTVL.

The chain combines TRBV10-1 with TRBJ2-3. The CDR3 length is 17 residues. Per germline, CDR1 WNHNN and CDR2 SYGVQD (reference sequence). CDR3 amino acids: CASSESFEVHATDTQYF.

The CDR3 loop reads CSARGPGRRETQYF. V is TRBV20-1 and J is TRBJ2-5; TCRdb designates TRBD1, a call that cannot be tested without DNA. Germline CDR1 reads DFQATT; CDR2 reads SNEGSKA (reference sequence). The CDR3 runs 14 residues.

The rearrangement joins TRBV15 to TRBJ2-1; TCRdb lists TRBD2, though no DNA is available to test this call. The CDR3 has 17 amino acids. CDR1 is LNHNV, CDR2 YYDKDF, per germline (reference sequence). CDR3 region: CATSAPHKPGGGNEQFF.